This T cell receptor (beta chain) was documented in a study of cytomegalovirus exposure and HLA in healthy donors. PCR employed 60 Vbeta and 13 Jbeta primers. Method: immunoSEQ multiplex PCR; TCRdb's copy keeps in-frame clones and lacks some. The sample yields some 200,000 clones, 77% seen once. This clone was counted once. What it recognizes is unknown. The germline V and J ends were trimmed by 0 bases and 4 bases, with 10 bases remaining between them. The germline V gene has CDR1 LGHNA and CDR2 YSLEER. The CDR3 runs 14 residues. Broader study findings: A later analysis by the authors found several of the most significant clusters apparently linked to common viral pathogens.

Source material: PBMCs. The sequence derives from a woman in her sixties or seventies in good health and CMV-seropositive. J is TRBJ2-7 and V is TRBV4-3; possible D gene TRBD1, 5 bases. The CDR3 sequence: CASSQDLGLYEQYF. In DNA form, the CDR3 reads TGCGCCAGCAGCCAAGATCTGGGGCTTTACGAGCAGTACTTC.